This TCR beta chain was recorded in a study of shared clonotypes between healthy human individuals. Sequencing was performed with immunoSEQ multiplex PCR; in TCRdb, only in-frame clones are kept and a portion is missing. Altogether about 560,000 clones are present, roughly 79% being singletons, with the ten largest covering approximately 12%. The CDR3 is 16 amino acids. V dropped 3 bases and J dropped 0; count of bases not matched to a gene: 8. Per the germline V gene, CDR1 is SGHNT and CDR2 is YYREEE (reference sequence). The material sequenced was PBMCs. This TCR came from a woman aged 35 to 49 in good health. Some clones in this sample may be carry-over from other donors' samples. V usage is TRBV5-4 and J usage is TRBJ2-7; 8 nucleotides line up with TRBD2. Here the CDR3 reads CASSSRRGVSSYEQYF. The DNA of the CDR3 is TGTGCCAGCAGCTCCCGGCGGGGGGTAAGCTCCTACGAGCAGTACTTC.